Presented here are 17 T cell receptor beta chains from one specimen sequenced in a study of cytomegalovirus exposure and HLA in healthy donors. This PCR relied on a set of 60 Vbeta primers and 13 Jbeta primers. The repertoire was sequenced with immunoSEQ multiplex PCR; TCRdb's copy has only in-frame clones and lacks some. The sample has about 60,000 clones. The sequenced sample consisted of PBMCs. The receptors shown here come from a boy between 5 and 17 years old in good health and CMV-seronegative.

V usage is TRBV6-6 and J usage is TRBJ2-6, with TRBD2 matching over 9 bases. Trimming at V came to 8 bases and at J to 1 base, leaving 6 bases not matched to a gene. Germline V lookup: CDR1 MNHNY, CDR2 SVGAGI (reference sequence). The CDR3 consists of 16 residues. This CDR3 is CASETSGRSGANVLTF. The CDR3 nucleotides read TGTGCCAGCGAGACTAGCGGAAGATCTGGGGCCAACGTCCTGACTTTC.

The V and J genes are TRBV5-6 and TRBJ1-2; no reliable D call. Germline V CDR1 and CDR2: SGHDT, YYEEEE. The CDR3 is 13 amino acids. V lost 4 bases and J 0 bases, leaving 7 bases between the germline ends. The CDR3 bases are TGTGCCAGCAGCCTCACTTCTAACTATGGCTACACCTTC. Amino acids: CASSLTSNYGYTF.

The chain links TRBV6-5 to TRBJ1-6, with a possible D match to TRBD1 (5 bases). The CDR3 totals 14 residues. Looked up from germline, CDR1 is MNHEY and CDR2 is SVGAGI. Trimming took off 7 bases at V and 5 bases at J, with 12 bases between the two ends. The CDR3 protein is CASNKARDNSPLHF. The CDR3 nucleotides are TGTGCCAGCAACAAGGCCAGGGATAATTCACCCCTCCACTTT.

The rearrangement joins TRBV7-6 to TRBJ2-3, with D tentatively TRBD1 (6 bases). This CDR3 contains 15 residues. The V and J ends lost 5 bases and 6 bases respectively, with 18 bases between them. Germline V lookup: CDR1 SGHVS, CDR2 FNYEAQ. CDR3 coding DNA: TGTGCCAGCAGCCGTAATACTCAGGGGTTGGATACGCAGTATTTT. It specifies CASSRNTQGLDTQYF.

Comments on this clone: Other nucleotide sequences in the sample specify the same CDR3. The V call is TRBV4-2, the J call TRBJ1-6; 11 bases align to TRBD1. The germline gives CDR1 LGHNA, CDR2 YNFKEQ. The V and J ends lost 4 bases and 4 bases, in that order; junction bases with no gene match: 9. The CDR3 covers 18 residues. The CDR3 is CASSLPFGTGGYNSPLHF. In DNA form, the CDR3 reads TGTGCCAGCAGCCTTCCTTTCGGGACAGGGGGTTATAATTCACCCCTCCACTTT.

CDR3 DNA sequence: TGTGCCAGCAGCTTAGTAACAGCTCTTAATGAAAAACTGTTTTTT. Translation gives CASSLVTALNEKLFF. V gene TRBV7-9 combines with J gene TRBJ1-4; D remains ambiguous. Between the trimmed V and J ends, which lost 1 base and 4 bases, there was a span of 10 bases. CDR1 is SEHNR and CDR2 is FQNEAQ in the germline V gene (reference sequence). The CDR3 length is 15 residues.

The rearrangement links TRBV6-5 to TRBJ1-2, with no clear D. The CDR3 covers 14 residues. Per the germline V gene, CDR1 is MNHEY and CDR2 is SVGAGI. The V and J ends lost 5 bases and 4 bases respectively, with 14 bases between them. In nucleotides, the CDR3 is TGTGCCAGCAGTGCCGGGTTCGGGAGCTATGGCTACACCTTC. Translating it yields CASSAGFGSYGYTF.

This chain links TRBV13 with TRBJ2-3; D is uncertain. CDR3 size: 13 residues. Germline assignment: CDR1 PRHDT and CDR2 FYEKMQ (reference sequence). The V end was cut by 6 bases, the J end by 5 bases, with 12 bases between. CDR3 bases: TGTGCCAGCAGATTTGCGGCTGGAGATACGCAGTATTTT. It codes for CASRFAAGDTQYF.

The chain has TRBV27 and TRBJ2-1; D uncertain. The CDR3 runs to 16 residues. Trimming cost V 6 bases and J 0 bases, with 15 bases left between them. Per the germline V gene, CDR1 is MNHEY and CDR2 is SMNVEV (reference sequence). The CDR3 loop is CASRRSSADSYNEQFF. The CDR3 nucleotides read TGTGCCAGCAGACGCTCGTCGGCGGACTCCTACAATGAGCAGTTCTTC.

The chain has TRBV27 and TRBJ1-2, with 7 bases that match TRBD1. The trim removed 2 bases at V and 7 bases at J, leaving 7 bases unmatched. The germline CDR1 and CDR2 sequences are MNHEY and SMNVEV (reference sequence). CDR3 length equals 14 residues. The CDR3 is CASSLPDRVTGYTF. The CDR3 DNA is TGTGCCAGCAGTTTACCAGACAGGGTCACTGGCTACACCTTC.

The chain uses TRBV25-1 and TRBJ1-2; 10 nucleotides align to TRBD1. Germline values: CDR1 MGHDK, CDR2 SYGVNS. J gave up 6 bases and V 5 bases, and 6 bases lay outside the gene matches. This CDR3 is 14 amino acids long. The CDR3 spells CASSPDRGKDGYTF. For the CDR3, the DNA is TGTGCCAGCAGTCCGGACAGGGGGAAGGATGGCTACACCTTC.

Of note for this clone: Sequence at one end of the junction differs from germline and may be a read error. The chain is built from TRBV19 and TRBJ2-7, with a possible D match to TRBD2 (6 bases). Germline V gives CDR1 LNHDA, CDR2 SQIVND (reference sequence). The CDR3 is 13 amino acids. DNA of the CDR3: TGTACCAGCTCCGCGGGACGGATATACGAGCAGTACTTC. The encoded protein is CTSSAGRIYEQYF.

Here the CDR3 reads CAWGGTDDQPQHF. CDR3 coding DNA: TGTGCCTGGGGGGGCACAGATGATCAGCCCCAGCATTTT. The chain couples TRBV30 to TRBJ1-5, with D perhaps matching TRBD1 (6 bases). V lost 5 bases and J lost 5, with 13 bases in between. The CDR3 loop spans 13 amino acids. The germline CDR1 and CDR2 sequences are GTSNPN and SVGIG (reference sequence).

The rearrangement links TRBV29-1 to TRBJ2-4; D is perhaps TRBD1 (7 bases). The CDR3 totals 11 residues. Germline CDR1 and CDR2: SQVTM and ANQGSEA. V dropped 6 bases and J dropped 8 bases, with 11 bases sitting between them. The CDR3 spells CSVRRGDIQYF. CDR3 bases: TGCAGCGTCCGCAGGGGGGACATTCAGTACTTC. Based on the CDR3 plus reference TRBV29-1 and TRBJ2-4, the full variable domain is SAVISQKPSRDICQRGTSLTIQCQVDSQVTMMFWYRQQPGQSLTLIATANQGSEATYESGFVIDKFPISRPNLTFSTLTVSNMSPEDSSIYLCSVRRGDIQYFGAGTRLSVL.

The chain uses TRBV5-1 and TRBJ2-2; 9 bases line up with TRBD2. With 0 bases clipped from V and 4 bases from J, the junction kept 13 bases outside the gene matches. Per the germline V gene, CDR1 is SGHRS and CDR2 is YFSETQ. The CDR3 covers 19 residues. CDR3 amino acids: CASSLEGVLLAGPTGELFF. In nucleotides, the CDR3 is TGCGCCAGCAGCTTGGAGGGGGTTTTACTAGCGGGCCCCACCGGGGAGCTGTTTTTT.

This rearrangement joins TRBV2 to TRBJ1-2; TRBD1 aligns across 8 bases. The V gene end was trimmed by 7 bases and the J gene end by 4 bases; junction bases not matched to a gene: 5. The CDR3 runs to 13 residues. Germline-derived CDR1 and CDR2 are SNHLY and FYNNEI. The DNA of the CDR3 is TGTGCCAGCACGAAAGGACAGGGCTATGGCTACACCTTC. Translating gives CASTKGQGYGYTF.

This sequence joins TRBV9 and TRBJ2-1; tentatively, D is TRBD1 (6 bases). Germline CDR1 SGDLS, CDR2 YYNGEE. The ends were cut back, 4 bases at V and 0 bases at J, with 14 bases in the middle. This CDR3 spans 16 amino acids. The CDR3 sequence is CASSPHPGASYNEQFF. In nucleotides, the CDR3 is TGTGCCAGCAGCCCCCACCCAGGGGCCTCCTACAATGAGCAGTTCTTC.